The entry that follows covers one T cell receptor (beta chain) sequence. The antigen is not known. This record comes from a study of beta chain features in type 1 diabetes. Findings of the study overall: Moderate but significant shortening of TCRB CDR3s was recorded in all four CD4+ subsets from Type 1 diabetes patients. The analysis here could not establish whether HLA type shapes TCRB rearrangement. A pattern of fewer insertions and more deletions at VDJ junctions was seen in type 1 diabetes patients.

The collection from each donor was one heparinised blood draw averaging roughly 110 mL. Germline V CDR1 and CDR2: LNHDA, SQIVND (reference sequence). The V and J ends lost 3 bases and 2 bases respectively, with 8 bases between them. This CDR3 has 13 amino acids. Expressed TCRB transcripts got sequenced, as all isolated RNA was reverse transcribed. The assay was immunoSEQ multiplex PCR, and TCRdb's table has in-frame clones only and misses some. The table includes about 660,000 clones, over 13% detected once. The V gene is TRBV19, the J gene TRBJ2-7, with D uncertain. The sequencing input was naive CD4+ T cells from blood. The receptor was isolated from a man between 18 and 35 years old with type 1 diabetes. CDR3 bases: TGTGCCAGTAGTATGACGGGTGCCTACGAGCAGTACTTC. It yields the protein CASSMTGAYEQYF.